This T cell receptor (beta chain) was captured by sequencing in a study of blood T cell repertoires in COVID-19 (dated by TCRdb to 2020 to 2021). General notes on the study: The collaborator samples originated in the United States, Italy and Spain and spanned the acute and convalescent phases of COVID-19. The prospective study material was composed of cDNA or gDNA derived from T cells, B-cell-depleted T cells, or PBMCs. Where HLA class I and class II types were available, the types were taken from metadata supplied by the sample provider, not from assay-based typing. A freely available public database, intended as a resource for researchers studying the immune response to SARS-CoV-2, is where the repertoires were released. A de-identified subject ID, COVID-19 status, age in years and sex were almost always included in the sample metadata. Deeply sampled blood TCRbeta repertoires from subjects exposed to, actively infected with, or recovered from COVID-19 were included in the dataset. The samples were drawn from two sources: the first 160 participants of the ongoing ImmuneRACE study, and 1,200 or so subjects contributed by 6 global collaborators. Study-level results and caveats: Clinical and demographic metadata were provided uncurated, with the amount varying by source and participant.

V and J are truncated by 4 bases and 4 bases respectively, leaving an intervening sequence of 12 bases. Measured from the cysteine to the phenylalanine, the CDR3 is 14 residues long. The DNA shown is the 42-base CDR3, in frame from base 1. The germline V gene specifies MNHEY as CDR1 and SVGEGT as CDR2. The immunoSEQ Assay, a bias-controlled multiplex PCR, was used to amplify TCRbeta CDR3 regions from genomic DNA. The original methods were these. Nucleated cell counts per sample were estimated from amplification of reference gene primers within the assay. Sequence reads were collapsed and filtered to measure the absolute abundance of every unique TCRbeta CDR3 rearrangement. For each sample, productive Simpson clonality was calculated as the square root of Simpson's diversity index over productive rearrangements. As stored in TCRdb, this immuneACCESS dataset retains in-frame rearrangements with V and J assigned. A fraction of the clones does not appear; measured against another copy, unresolved V genes explain less than half of the discrepancy, and the remainder lacks a known reason. Clone size and the V and J calls come from that table; the DNA yielded D and trimming. In this sample the table shows roughly 310,000 clones, 85% to 90% of which occur a single time. The top ten clonotypes cover 3% to 4% of the sample.

Concerning this clone: This clone's antigen is unknown. Per-nucleotide qualities are absent, and no much larger clonotype sits a single base away.

Each collaborating institution followed its own protocols to collect whole blood in K2EDTA tubes. For TCRbeta analysis, collaborators shipped samples in one of three forms: frozen whole blood, isolated PBMCs, or DNA extracted from either of those sample types. The chain is encoded by TRBV6-2 or TRBV6-3 joined to TRBJ2-3, and perhaps TRBD1 as D gene, on 6 matching bases. Sequencing used peripheral blood. This sequence originates from a woman aged 50 to 60 with active or convalescent COVID-19. The CDR3 reads as follows: CASSWKQGPDTQYF. Read as DNA, the sequence is TGTGCCAGCAGTTGGAAACAGGGCCCAGATACGCAGTATTTT.